The 14 T cell receptor beta chains given below trace back to one sample, sequenced in a study of T cells after yellow fever vaccination. TCRdb analysed the 5' RACE reads with MiXCR anew, one entry per CDR3 protein. The table shows some 340,000 distinct CDR3 sequences, with about 11% occurring only once. Sequenced here: CD4+ T cells sorted from PBMCs, sampled 45 days after the yellow fever booster vaccination. The receptors derive from a man between 18 and 35 years old who received the YFV17D yellow fever vaccine.

This chain connects TRBV1 to TRBJ1-6; the D call TRBD1 from the table was never checked on the DNA. TRBV1 is listed as a pseudogene. The CDR3 covers 16 residues. CDR3 residues: CTSSQRKDRSDSPLHF. The DNA of the CDR3 is TGCACCAGCAGCCAAAGGAAGGACAGGAGTGATTCACCCCTCCACTTT.

This clonotype was seen a few times. The genes are TRBV7-2 and TRBJ2-5; 7 bases map to TRBD1. Germline V gene data show CDR1 as SGHTA and CDR2 as FQGNSA. J gave up 5 bases and V 5 bases, and 5 bases lay outside the gene matches. This CDR3 contains 13 residues. The CDR3 loop reads CASSTTGMETQYF. The CDR3, as DNA: TGTGCCAGCAGCACGACAGGGATGGAGACCCAGTACTTC.

The chain links TRBV20-1 to TRBJ1-2, with D perhaps TRBD1 (5 bases). This CDR3 region has 12 residues. The V end was cut by 3 bases, the J end by 8 bases, with 13 bases between. CDR1 and CDR2 (germline): DFQATT, SNEGSKA (reference sequence). The CDR3 loop reads CSARGLPGGYTF. In nucleotides, the CDR3 is TGCAGTGCTAGGGGACTCCCGGGGGGCTACACCTTC.

The DNA of the CDR3 is TGCAGCGCGGCGTCGGCTGAAGCTTTCTTT. Its translation: CSAASAEAFF. The chain employs TRBV29-1 and TRBJ1-1, with unresolved D. The germline V and J ends were trimmed by 7 bases and 6 bases, with 9 bases remaining between them. This CDR3 has 10 residues. CDR1 and CDR2 (germline): SQVTM, ANQGSEA.

CDR3 coding DNA: TGCGCCAGCAGCTTGGGGACTTTCGGTTCGGAAAAACTGTTTTTT. Translating gives CASSLGTFGSEKLFF. The genes are TRBV5-1 and TRBJ1-4; D is ambiguous. This CDR3 has 15 amino acids. The V gene lost 0 bases and the J gene lost 8 bases, with 14 bases spanning the gap. The germline CDR1 and CDR2 sequences are SGHRS and YFSETQ.

CDR3 nucleotide sequence: TGCGCCAGCAGTCAGGGAGGGCATACAACCTACGAGCAGTACGTC. This gives the protein CASSQGGHTTYEQYV. The chain has TRBV23-1 and TRBJ2-7; 7 nucleotides match TRBD2. TRBV23-1 qualifies as an ORF whose function is uncertain. The trim removed 3 bases at V and 2 bases at J, leaving 7 bases unmatched. The CDR3 is 15 residues long.

This chain links TRBV5-1 with TRBJ2-2, with D perhaps matching TRBD2 (7 bases). Germline assignment: CDR1 SGHRS and CDR2 YFSETQ. CDR3 length equals 14 residues. Trimming took off 5 bases at V and 3 bases at J, with 11 bases between the two ends. CDR3 in DNA: TGCGCCAGCAGGGGCGGGGGCTACACCGGGGAGCTGTTTTTT. Translating gives CASRGGGYTGELFF.

The V gene is TRBV6-2 or TRBV6-3, the J gene TRBJ1-2, with TRBD1 identical over 9 bases. The CDR3 runs 14 residues. CDR1 is MNHEY, CDR2 SVGEGT, per germline. V gave up 7 bases and J gave up 0 bases; unmatched junction bases: 3. CDR3 amino acids: CASTDRGSNYGYTF. For the CDR3, the DNA is TGTGCCAGCACCGACAGGGGGTCTAACTATGGCTACACCTTC.

This clonotype was seen at least ten times. The genes are TRBV12-3 or TRBV12-4 and TRBJ2-7, with D perhaps matching TRBD1 (5 bases). Deletions cut 2 bases from V and 3 bases from J, with 11 bases between. This CDR3 spans 14 amino acids. CDR3 in amino acids: CASSLRGIGYEQYV. The CDR3 DNA sequence: TGTGCCAGCAGTTTAAGGGGAATCGGCTACGAGCAGTACGTC.

This clonotype was counted at least ten times. This chain connects TRBV5-5 to TRBJ2-1, with a weak D call TRBD2 (5 bases). Germline assignment: CDR1 SGHKS and CDR2 YYEKEE (reference sequence). This CDR3 contains 16 residues. Trimming pared 4 bases from V and 5 bases from J, leaving 19 bases between. As DNA, the CDR3 is TGTGCCAGCAGCCCGGGCAAGCGGTTAATCGACAATGAGCAGTTCTTC. It specifies CASSPGKRLIDNEQFF. Filled out from reference TRBV5-5 and TRBJ2-1, the complete variable domain reads DAGVTQSPTHLIKTRGQQVTLRCSPISGHKSVSWYQQVLGQGPQFIFQYYEKEERGRGNFPDRFSARQFPNYSSELNVNALLLGDSALYLCASSPGKRLIDNEQFFGPGTRLTVL.

The chain employs TRBV6-5 and TRBJ1-2; tentatively, D is TRBD1 (6 bases). The length of the CDR3 is 15 residues. Germline CDR1 is MNHEY and CDR2 is SVGAGI. V lost 2 bases and J 5 bases, leaving 15 bases between the germline ends. CDR3 coding DNA: TGTGCCAGCAGTTACGATCGGACAGAACCGTATGGCTACACCTTC. As protein: CASSYDRTEPYGYTF.

This clonotype was seen only a few times. This rearrangement joins TRBV15 to TRBJ1-2; a weak D match, TRBD1 (6 bases). V lost 7 bases and J 2 bases, leaving 11 bases between the germline ends. The V gene's germline CDR1 is LNHNV and CDR2 YYDKDF (reference sequence). The CDR3 is made up of 13 amino acids. This CDR3 reads CATTQDRNYGYTF. CDR3 sequence (DNA): TGTGCCACCACCCAGGACAGAAACTATGGCTACACCTTC.

This clonotype was observed a few times. V and J are TRBV9 and TRBJ2-2; possibly TRBD2 for D (6 bases). The ends were cut back, 6 bases at V and 4 bases at J, with 13 bases in the middle. The CDR3 is made up of 14 amino acids. Per the germline V gene, CDR1 is SGDLS and CDR2 is YYNGEE. As DNA, the CDR3 is TGTGCCAGCAATCCGGGGGAGAGCACCGGGGAGCTGTTTTTT. Translated: CASNPGESTGELFF. The full variable domain, in which reference TRBV9 and TRBJ2-2 provide the parts outside the CDR3, is DSGVTQTPKHLITATGQRVTLRCSPRSGDLSVYWYQQSLDQGLQFLIQYYNGEERAKGNILERFSAQQFPDLHSELNLSSLELGDSALYFCASNPGESTGELFFGEGSRLTVL.

This clonotype was seen many times. This chain joins TRBV5-6 and TRBJ1-2, with no clear D. Deletions cut 2 bases from V and 6 bases from J, with 14 bases between. Germline loops: CDR1 SGHDT, CDR2 YYEEEE. CDR3 length: 14 residues. The CDR3 reads CASSLVATSNGYTF. In DNA, the CDR3 is TGTGCCAGCAGCTTAGTGGCCACCTCTAATGGCTACACCTTC.